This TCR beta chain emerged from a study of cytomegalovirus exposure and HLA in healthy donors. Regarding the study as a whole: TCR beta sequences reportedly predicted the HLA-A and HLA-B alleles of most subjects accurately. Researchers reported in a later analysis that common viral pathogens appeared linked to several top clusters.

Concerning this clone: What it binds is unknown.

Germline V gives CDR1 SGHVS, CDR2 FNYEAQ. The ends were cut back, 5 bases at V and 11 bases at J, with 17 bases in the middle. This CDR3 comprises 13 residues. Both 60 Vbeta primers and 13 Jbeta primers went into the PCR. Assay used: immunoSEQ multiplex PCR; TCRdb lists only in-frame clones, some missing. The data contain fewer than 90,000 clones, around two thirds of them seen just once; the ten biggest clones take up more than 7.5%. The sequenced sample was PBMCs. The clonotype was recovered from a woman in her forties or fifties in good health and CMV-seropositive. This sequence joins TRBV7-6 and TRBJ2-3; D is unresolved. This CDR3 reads CASSTVVQYEQYF. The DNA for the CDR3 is TGTGCCAGCAGCACAGTGGTGCAGTACGAGCAGTATTTT.